This T cell receptor beta chain was profiled in a study of control samples from healthy donors and cancer patients. Measured with immunoSEQ multiplex PCR; TCRdb has only the in-frame clones, and not every one. Of about 100,000 clones in the sample, about 90% were seen once. This clone showed up just once. The CDR3 sequence is 13 residues long. The V end was cut by 6 bases, the J end by 7 bases, with 15 bases between. Germline CDR1 is MNHEY and CDR2 is SMNVEV (reference sequence). This clonotype was obtained from a woman in her forties or fifties in good health. The chain employs TRBV27 and TRBJ2-5, with D perhaps given as TRBD1 or TRBD2 (5 bases each). Input material: blood. CDR3 residues: CASSPGTPGTQYF. CDR3 nucleotides: TGTGCCAGCAGCCCCGGGACCCCCGGGACCCAGTACTTC.